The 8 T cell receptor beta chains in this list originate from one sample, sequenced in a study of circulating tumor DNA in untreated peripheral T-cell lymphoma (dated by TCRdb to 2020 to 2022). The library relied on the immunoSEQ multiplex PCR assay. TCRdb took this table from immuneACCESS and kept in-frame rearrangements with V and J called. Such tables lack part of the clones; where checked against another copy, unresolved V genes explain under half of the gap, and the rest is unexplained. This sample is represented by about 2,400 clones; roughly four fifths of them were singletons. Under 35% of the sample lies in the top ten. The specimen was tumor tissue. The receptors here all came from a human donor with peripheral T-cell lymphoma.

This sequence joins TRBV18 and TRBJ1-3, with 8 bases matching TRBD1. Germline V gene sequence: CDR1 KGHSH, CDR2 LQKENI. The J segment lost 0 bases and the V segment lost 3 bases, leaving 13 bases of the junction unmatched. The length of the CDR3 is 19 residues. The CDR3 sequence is CASSPTPSGGASSGNTIYF. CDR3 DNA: TGTGCCAGCTCACCGACACCCTCAGGGGGCGCGTCCTCTGGAAACACCATATATTTT.

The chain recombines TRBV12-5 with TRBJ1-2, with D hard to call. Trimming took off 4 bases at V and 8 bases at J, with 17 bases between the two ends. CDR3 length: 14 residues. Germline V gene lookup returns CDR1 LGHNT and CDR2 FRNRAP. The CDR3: CASGSFTREGGYTF. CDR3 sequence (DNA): TGTGCTAGTGGTTCATTCACCCGGGAAGGAGGCTACACCTTC.

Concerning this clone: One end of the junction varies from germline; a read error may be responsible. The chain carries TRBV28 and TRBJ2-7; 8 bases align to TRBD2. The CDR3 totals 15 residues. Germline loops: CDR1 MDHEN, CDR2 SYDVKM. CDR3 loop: CASSVTAGGPYEQYF. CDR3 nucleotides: TGTGCCAGCAGTGTTACGGCGGGGGGACCCTACGAGCAATACTTC.

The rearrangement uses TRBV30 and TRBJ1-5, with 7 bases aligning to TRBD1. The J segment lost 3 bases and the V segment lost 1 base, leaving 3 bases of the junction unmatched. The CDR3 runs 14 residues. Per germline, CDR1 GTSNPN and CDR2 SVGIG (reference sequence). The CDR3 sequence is CAWSGGTVNQPQHF. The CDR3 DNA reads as TGTGCCTGGAGTGGAGGGACAGTCAATCAGCCCCAGCATTTT.

Written as DNA, the CDR3 is TGCGCCAGCAGCCAAGGGTTTGCGGGGGGGAACTCCTACGAGCAGTACTTC. This sequence encodes CASSQGFAGGNSYEQYF. This rearrangement joins TRBV4-1 to TRBJ2-7; 9 nucleotides line up with TRBD2. The J segment lost 0 bases and the V segment lost 1 base, leaving 7 bases of the junction unmatched. The germline V gene has CDR1 MGHRA and CDR2 YSYEKL. This CDR3 region has 17 residues.

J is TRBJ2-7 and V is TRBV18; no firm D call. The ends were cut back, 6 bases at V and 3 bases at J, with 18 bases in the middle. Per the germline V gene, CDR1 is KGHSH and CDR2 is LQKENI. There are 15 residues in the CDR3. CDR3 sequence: CASSPPPVKFYEQYF. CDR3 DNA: TGTGCCAGCTCGCCCCCCCCTGTGAAATTCTACGAGCAGTACTTC. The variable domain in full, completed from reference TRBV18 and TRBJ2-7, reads NAGVMQNPRHLVRRRGQEARLRCSPMKGHSHVYWYRQLPEEGLKFMVYLQKENIIDESGMPKERFSAEFPKEGPSILRIQQVVRGDSAAYFCASSPPPVKFYEQYFGPGTRLTVT.

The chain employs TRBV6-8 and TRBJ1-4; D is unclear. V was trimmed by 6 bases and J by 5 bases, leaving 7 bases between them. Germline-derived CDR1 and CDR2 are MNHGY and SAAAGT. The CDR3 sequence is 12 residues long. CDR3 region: CASRAKNEKLFF. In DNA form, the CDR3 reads TGTGCCAGCAGGGCCAAAAATGAAAAACTGTTTTTT.

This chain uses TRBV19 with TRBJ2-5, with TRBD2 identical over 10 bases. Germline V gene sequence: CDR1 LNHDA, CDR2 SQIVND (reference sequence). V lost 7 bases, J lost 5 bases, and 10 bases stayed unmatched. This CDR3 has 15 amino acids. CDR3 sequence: CASKSGGALTETQYF. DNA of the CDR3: TGTGCCAGTAAAAGCGGGGGGGCTCTGACGGAGACCCAGTACTTC.